This T cell receptor beta chain is drawn from a study of blood T cell repertoires in COVID-19. As for the study in general: PBMCs, B-cell-depleted T cells, or T cells provided the cDNA or gDNA that made up the material.

Generated by immunoSEQ multiplex PCR, the TCRdb table keeps only in-frame clones and is missing some. The data contain some 120,000 clones, around 81% of them singletons. The CDR3 loop spans 14 amino acids. Germline V CDR1 and CDR2: WNHNN, SYGVQD (reference sequence). V lost 3 bases and J lost 6, with 15 bases in between. Sequenced material: peripheral blood. J is TRBJ2-7 and V is TRBV10-1; a possible D gene is TRBD2 (5 bases). The clonotype originates from a human donor in a cohort sampled during active COVID-19. The CDR3 reads CASSERVAGFEQYF. As DNA, the CDR3 is TGCGCCAGCAGTGAAAGGGTCGCGGGTTTCGAGCAGTACTTC.